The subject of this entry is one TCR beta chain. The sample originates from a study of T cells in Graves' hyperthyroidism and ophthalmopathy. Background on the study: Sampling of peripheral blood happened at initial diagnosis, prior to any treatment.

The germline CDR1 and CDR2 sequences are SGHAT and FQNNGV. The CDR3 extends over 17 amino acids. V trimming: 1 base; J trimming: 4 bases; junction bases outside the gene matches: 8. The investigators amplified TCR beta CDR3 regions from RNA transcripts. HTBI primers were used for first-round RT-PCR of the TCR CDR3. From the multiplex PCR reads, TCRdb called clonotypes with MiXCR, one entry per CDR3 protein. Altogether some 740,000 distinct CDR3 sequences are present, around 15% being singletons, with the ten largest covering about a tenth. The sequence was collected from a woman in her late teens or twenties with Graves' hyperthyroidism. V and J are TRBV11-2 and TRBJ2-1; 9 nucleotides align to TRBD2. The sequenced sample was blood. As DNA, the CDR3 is TGTGCCAGCAGCTTAGTGTATAGCGGGAGCCTTTACAATGAGCAGTTCTTC. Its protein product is CASSLVYSGSLYNEQFF.